The 3 T cell receptor beta chains given below trace back to one sample, sequenced in a study of control samples from healthy donors and cancer patients. Assay: immunoSEQ multiplex PCR; the TCRdb copy retains only in-frame clones and omits some. The sample lists 150,000 or so clones, roughly 89% occurring once. The material sequenced was blood. Source of these receptors: a man between 18 and 35 years old in good health.

With respect to this clone: Germline is not matched at one junction end, which may reflect a read error. V gene TRBV24-1 combines with J gene TRBJ1-2; a possible D gene is TRBD1 (6 bases). The V gene's germline CDR1 is KGHDR and CDR2 SFDVKD. This CDR3 spans 14 amino acids. The CDR3 DNA sequence: TGTGCCACCAGTGCAGGCAGGGGCATCGATGGCCACACCTTC. Translated, it gives CATSAGRGIDGHTF.

Turning to this clone: Other DNA sequences in this specimen translate into the identical CDR3. The V call is TRBV7-8, the J call TRBJ2-1; 9 bases are shared with TRBD1. The CDR3 runs 15 residues. Germline lookup yields CDR1 SGHVS and CDR2 FQNEAQ. With 5 bases clipped from V and 1 base from J, the junction kept 3 bases outside the gene matches. The CDR3 bases are TGTGCCAGCAGCCGTGGACAGGGGTCCTACAATGAGCAGTTCTTC. Translating gives CASSRGQGSYNEQFF.

The J gene is TRBJ2-7, the V gene TRBV11-2; tentative D call: TRBD2 (7 bases). The CDR3 consists of 16 residues. Trimming stripped 5 bases from V and 5 bases from J, with 22 bases between. CDR1 SGHAT and CDR2 FQNNGV come from the germline V gene. The CDR3 reads CASSRTGGAMSHEQYF. CDR3 DNA sequence: TGTGCCAGCAGCAGAACTGGGGGGGCCATGAGCCACGAGCAGTACTTC.